The present entry profiles one TCR beta chain with its context. The data were taken from a study of cytomegalovirus exposure and HLA in healthy donors. Vbeta (60) and Jbeta (13) primers were used in the PCR. Assay: immunoSEQ multiplex PCR; the TCRdb copy retains only in-frame clones and omits some. The sample consists of 150,000 to 200,000 clones, about 77% of them appearing once. Sequencing was carried out using PBMCs. The sequence was obtained from a woman aged 25-40 years in good health and CMV-seropositive.

The CDR3 sequence is CASSLVQGNTEAFF. The CDR3 bases are TGTGCCAGCAGCTTAGTACAGGGTAACACTGAAGCTTTCTTT. This chain joins TRBV7-8 and TRBJ1-1; TRBD1 might be the D (6 bases). V was shortened by 1 base and J by 2 bases, with 8 bases between the two germline ends. Germline CDR1 and CDR2: SGHVS and FQNEAQ. The CDR3 is 14 amino acids.